Listed here are 30 T cell receptor beta chains from one sample, sequenced in a study of blood T cell repertoires in COVID-19. Data came from immunoSEQ multiplex PCR; TCRdb stores just in-frame clones and leaves some out. The table includes about 95,000 clones, around nine tenths detected once. The specimen was peripheral blood. The origin of the receptors is a man aged 60 to 75 with COVID-19, enrolled during active disease.

The gene calls are TRBV18 and TRBJ1-5; no clear D. V gave up 3 bases and J gave up 7 bases, with 10 bases separating them. The CDR3 totals 13 residues. The germline V gene has CDR1 KGHSH and CDR2 LQKENI. CDR3 DNA sequence: TGTGCCAGCTCACCTAGAGAGGCCCAGCCCCAGCATTTT. Its translation: CASSPREAQPQHF.

In its sample, this clone was seen a few times. This chain connects TRBV4-2 to TRBJ1-6, with D possibly being TRBD1 (6 bases). Between the trimmed V and J ends, which lost 4 bases and 10 bases, there was a span of 17 bases. Germline CDR1 LGHNA, CDR2 YNFKEQ. The CDR3 is made up of 15 amino acids. The CDR3 reads CASSREQGNGSPLHF. The CDR3 nucleotides are TGTGCCAGCAGCCGAGAACAGGGTAACGGATCACCCCTCCACTTT.

The rearrangement links TRBV2 to TRBJ1-1; D unresolved. Germline CDR1 and CDR2: SNHLY and FYNNEI. The length of the CDR3 is 14 residues. Trimming cost V 4 bases and J 1 base, with 10 bases left between them. The CDR3 region is CASSVERENTEAFF. The CDR3 DNA sequence: TGTGCCAGCAGTGTTGAGCGGGAGAACACTGAAGCTTTCTTT. Complete variable domain (other parts from reference TRBV2 and TRBJ1-1): EPEVTQTPSHQVTQMGQEVILRCVPISNHLYFYWYRQILGQKVEFLVSFYNNEISEKSEIFDDQFSVERPDGSNFTLKIRSTKLEDSAMYFCASSVERENTEAFFGQGTRLTVV.

The chain joins TRBV4-2 to TRBJ2-3; no firm D call. There are 14 residues in the CDR3. CDR1 is LGHNA and CDR2 is YNFKEQ in the germline V gene. V was pared by 2 bases and J by 2 bases, with 8 bases between. The CDR3: CASSQTAYTDTQYF. Written as DNA, the CDR3 is TGTGCCAGCAGCCAAACTGCGTACACAGATACGCAGTATTTT.

The V gene is TRBV4-2, the J gene TRBJ2-2; 7 nucleotides match TRBD1. CDR1 is LGHNA, CDR2 YNFKEQ, per germline. This CDR3 is built from 15 residues. V lost 4 bases and J lost 3; bases outside the gene matches: 5. In nucleotides, the CDR3 is TGTGCCAGCAGCCTAATAGACAGGGACACCGGGGAGCTGTTTTTT. This sequence encodes CASSLIDRDTGELFF.

This chain connects TRBV10-3 to TRBJ1-5, with D tentatively TRBD1 (6 bases). This CDR3 is 13 amino acids long. CDR1 and CDR2 from the germline V gene are ENHRY and SYGVKD. Deletions cut 3 bases from V and 7 bases from J, with 10 bases between. The CDR3 bases are TGTGCCATCAGTGATGACAGGCAACAGCCCCAGCATTTT. It translates to CAISDDRQQPQHF.

The chain recombines TRBV7-2 with TRBJ1-5; D remains ambiguous. V was shortened by 6 bases and J by 5 bases, with 11 bases between the two germline ends. The length of the CDR3 is 13 residues. The germline CDR1 and CDR2 sequences are SGHTA and FQGNSA. This CDR3 reads CASRGRNDQPQHF. CDR3 DNA sequence: TGTGCCAGCAGAGGGAGGAATGATCAGCCCCAGCATTTT.

This rearrangement joins TRBV4-1 to TRBJ2-5; 9 nucleotides match TRBD1. The CDR3 loop spans 16 amino acids. V shed 3 bases and J 2 bases; nucleotides not matched to a gene: 7. Germline CDR1 and CDR2: MGHRA and YSYEKL. CDR3 in DNA: TGCGCCAGCAGCCACACCGGGACAGGGTGGCAAGAGACCCAGTACTTC. This sequence encodes CASSHTGTGWQETQYF.

This sequence joins TRBV30 and TRBJ2-7; the match to TRBD1 covers 9 bases. In germline, CDR1 is GTSNPN, CDR2 SVGIG (reference sequence). The CDR3 consists of 14 residues. V dropped 4 bases and J dropped 3; count of bases not matched to a gene: 7. DNA of the CDR3: TGTGCCTGGACCCCGGGACAGGGAATCTACGAGCAGTACTTC. This gives the protein CAWTPGQGIYEQYF.

The rearrangement links TRBV30 to TRBJ1-4; D remains ambiguous. CDR3 length: 13 amino acids. V was trimmed by 5 bases and J by 5 bases, leaving 12 bases between them. In germline, CDR1 is GTSNPN, CDR2 SVGIG (reference sequence). In DNA, the CDR3 is TGTGCCTGGGTTAAGGAGGGCAATGAAAAACTGTTTTTT. Its translation is CAWVKEGNEKLFF.

The chain employs TRBV28 and TRBJ1-2; D not resolved. CDR1 is MDHEN and CDR2 is SYDVKM in the germline V gene. Trimming pared 2 bases from V and 4 bases from J, leaving 8 bases between. CDR3 length: 13 amino acids. CDR3 coding DNA: TGTGCCAGCAGTTTACAAAGCGCCTATGGCTACACCTTC. It translates to CASSLQSAYGYTF.

The chain couples TRBV28 to TRBJ2-1, with 7 bases lining up with TRBD2. V was clipped by 4 bases and J by 12 bases; unmatched bases: 6. Germline CDR1 reads MDHEN; CDR2 reads SYDVKM. The length of the CDR3 is 12 residues. The CDR3 reads CASSSTLAAQFF. The CDR3 DNA follows: TGTGCCAGCAGTTCTACGCTAGCGGCGCAGTTCTTC.

The count of this clone is one. The rearrangement joins TRBV10-1 to TRBJ2-1, with 8 nucleotides matching TRBD1. From germline, CDR1 is WNHNN and CDR2 SYGVQD (reference sequence). This CDR3 has 16 residues. The V gene end was trimmed by 5 bases and the J gene end by 4 bases; junction bases not matched to a gene: 10. CDR3 amino acids: CASSLDQGARYNEQFF. The DNA for the CDR3 is TGCGCCAGCAGTTTGGACCAGGGGGCGCGATACAATGAGCAGTTCTTC.

V is TRBV10-3 and J is TRBJ1-2, with 7 bases matching TRBD1. Per the germline V gene, CDR1 is ENHRY and CDR2 is SYGVKD. V lost 1 base to trimming and J lost 8 bases; unmatched junction nucleotides: 7. This CDR3 spans 14 amino acids. The CDR3 DNA reads as TGTGCCATCAGTGAGTACCGGACAGGCTGGGGCTACACCTTC. This encodes CAISEYRTGWGYTF.

The V gene is TRBV18, the J gene TRBJ1-5; D call uncertain. Trimming cost V 6 bases and J 3 bases, with 9 bases left between them. Germline CDR1 reads KGHSH; CDR2 reads LQKENI. This CDR3 is built from 13 residues. The CDR3 coding sequence is TGTGCCAGCTCTACAGAACTCAATCAGCCCCAGCATTTT. Protein product: CASSTELNQPQHF.

The rearrangement joins TRBV2 to TRBJ1-5; D gene unclear. The CDR3 is made up of 13 amino acids. The ends were cut back, 7 bases at V and 2 bases at J, with 9 bases in the middle. Germline CDR1 reads SNHLY; CDR2 reads FYNNEI. DNA of the CDR3: TGTGCCAGCAAGGGAGACGGCAATCAGCCCCAGCATTTT. Protein product: CASKGDGNQPQHF.

This clone was seen a single time. V is TRBV10-3 and J is TRBJ2-7, with TRBD2 matching over 7 bases. Per germline, CDR1 ENHRY and CDR2 SYGVKD. V was pared by 4 bases and J by 6 bases, with 6 bases of the junction left unmatched. This CDR3 has 13 amino acids. CDR3 region: CAISGGGTTEQYF. CDR3 bases: TGTGCCATCAGTGGGGGGGGTACAACCGAGCAGTACTTC.

This clone appeared a single time. The J gene is TRBJ2-5, the V gene TRBV12-3 or TRBV12-4, with D possibly being TRBD1 (6 bases). The CDR3 is made up of 13 amino acids. V lost 6 bases and J lost 1, with 9 bases in between. In nucleotides, the CDR3 is TGTGCCAGCAGCATGACAGGCCAAGAGACCCAGTACTTC. This translates into CASSMTGQETQYF.

This clone was observed a single time. The rearrangement links TRBV5-6 to TRBJ2-1; TRBD2 matches 9 bases. The germline V gene has CDR1 SGHDT and CDR2 YYEEEE. The V and J ends lost 0 bases and 0 bases, in that order; junction bases with no gene match: 4. The CDR3 loop spans 17 amino acids. Written as DNA, the CDR3 is TGTGCCAGCAGCTTGGTCCGCGGGGGGGCCTCCTACAATGAGCAGTTCTTC. Protein product: CASSLVRGGASYNEQFF.

V usage is TRBV4-1 and J usage is TRBJ1-5; 7 bases map to TRBD1. V lost 1 base to trimming and J lost 6 bases; unmatched junction nucleotides: 12. The CDR3 has 17 residues. CDR1 and CDR2 from the germline V gene are MGHRA and YSYEKL. DNA for the CDR3: TGCGCCAGCAGCCAAGCCGAGAGGGCAGGGGGTAGTCAGCCCCAGCATTTT. This translates into CASSQAERAGGSQPQHF.

This clone appeared a single time. The rearrangement links TRBV29-1 to TRBJ2-1, with TRBD2 matching 12 bases. This CDR3 is 13 amino acids long. The germline V gene has CDR1 SQVTM and CDR2 ANQGSEA. J gave up 9 bases and V 6 bases, and 6 bases lay outside the gene matches. The CDR3 nucleotides are TGCAGCGTGACTAGCGGGAGCGGTAGTGAGCAGTTCTTC. This codes for CSVTSGSGSEQFF.

This chain joins TRBV7-9 and TRBJ1-2, with D possibly matching TRBD1 (5 bases). The V end lost 8 bases, the J end lost 8 bases, and 18 bases lay between the germline ends. The CDR3 covers 13 residues. Germline-derived CDR1 and CDR2 are SEHNR and FQNEAQ (reference sequence). The CDR3, as DNA: TGTGCCAGCCGGGGAGGGGACGATTGGGGCTACACCTTC. It is translated as CASRGGDDWGYTF.

The V call is TRBV4-3, the J call TRBJ2-1, with D hard to call. V lost 1 base and J 4 bases, leaving 23 bases between the germline ends. Germline CDR1 reads LGHNA; CDR2 reads YSLEER. There are 19 residues in the CDR3. CDR3 DNA: TGCGCCAGCAGCCAAGCTTCCTCTTATTCTACTGGCGGTTACAATGAGCAGTTCTTC. The encoded protein is CASSQASSYSTGGYNEQFF.

The V call is TRBV5-1, the J call TRBJ2-2; TRBD1 aligns across 12 bases. The CDR3 is 17 amino acids. J was trimmed by 6 bases and V by 7 bases; bases with no gene match: 13. Germline CDR1 reads SGHRS; CDR2 reads YFSETQ. The CDR3 DNA is TGCGCCAGCGCCTCGATTTCCGGGACAGGGGGCGCCGGGGAGCTGTTTTTT. It translates to CASASISGTGGAGELFF.

Comments on this clone: A much larger clone is a single base away; this may be a read error. This chain joins TRBV5-4 and TRBJ2-2; 9 nucleotides match TRBD1. The CDR3 has 14 residues. CDR1 and CDR2 from the germline V gene are SGHNT and YYREEE (reference sequence). CDR3 loop: CANSVDRGNGELFF. The CDR3 nucleotides read TGTGCCAACAGCGTAGACAGGGGGAACGGGGAGCTGTTTTTT.

This chain links TRBV12-3 or TRBV12-4 with TRBJ1-1; a possible D gene is TRBD1 (5 bases). The CDR3 consists of 13 residues. With 5 bases removed from V and 5 bases from J, the gap between germline ends came to 12 bases. The CDR3 DNA sequence: TGTGCCAGCAGTCGAGACAGCTTAACTGAAGCTTTCTTT. It specifies CASSRDSLTEAFF.

This sequence joins TRBV23-1 and TRBJ2-1; possible D gene TRBD1, 7 bases. TRBV23-1 is placed among ORFs of uncertain function. There are 16 residues in the CDR3. V shed 3 bases and J shed 6 bases, with 18 bases lying between them. CDR3 sequence (DNA): TGCGCCAGCAGTCAGGGTTTCAGGGGGGCCTCCAATGAGCAGTTCTTC. Translation gives CASSQGFRGASNEQFF.

The rearrangement uses TRBV6-2 or TRBV6-3 and TRBJ2-1; D perhaps matches TRBD2 (5 bases). The ends were cut back, 5 bases at V and 9 bases at J, with 17 bases in the middle. This CDR3 is 14 amino acids long. In germline, CDR1 is MNHEY, CDR2 SVGEGT. The CDR3 protein is CASSEDLLRGEQFF. DNA of the CDR3: TGTGCCAGCAGTGAGGATCTTCTACGGGGTGAGCAGTTCTTC.

This chain uses TRBV19 with TRBJ2-3; 8 bases map to TRBD1. The V gene's germline CDR1 is LNHDA and CDR2 SQIVND (reference sequence). With V trimmed by 9 bases and J by 5 bases, 7 bases remained unmatched. The CDR3 has 13 residues. The CDR3 sequence is CASGQGGVDTQYF. CDR3 sequence (DNA): TGTGCCAGCGGACAGGGCGGGGTAGATACGCAGTATTTT.

This rearrangement joins TRBV6-5 to TRBJ2-1; D possibly corresponds to TRBD1 (6 bases). This CDR3 region has 15 residues. CDR1 is MNHEY and CDR2 is SVGAGI in the germline V gene. The V end was cut by 4 bases, the J end by 10 bases, with 20 bases between. CDR3 region: CASSSQGRGLGEQFF. CDR3 in DNA: TGTGCCAGCAGTTCCCAGGGCAGGGGATTAGGGGAGCAGTTCTTC.